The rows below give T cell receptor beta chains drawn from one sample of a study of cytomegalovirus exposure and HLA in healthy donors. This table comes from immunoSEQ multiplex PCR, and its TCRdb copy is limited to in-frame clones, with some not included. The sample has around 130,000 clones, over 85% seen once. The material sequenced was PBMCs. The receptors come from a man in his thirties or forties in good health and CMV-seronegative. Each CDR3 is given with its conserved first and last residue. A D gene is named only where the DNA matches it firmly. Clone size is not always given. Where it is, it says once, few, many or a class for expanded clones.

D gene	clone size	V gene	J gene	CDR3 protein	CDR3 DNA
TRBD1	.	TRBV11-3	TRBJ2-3	CASSSVRGPDTQYF	TGTGCCAGCAGCTCCGTCAGGGGGCCAGATACGCAGTATTTT
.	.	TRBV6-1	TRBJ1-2	CAIADPTVNYGYTF	TGTGCCATCGCGGATCCGACGGTTAACTATGGCTACACCTTC
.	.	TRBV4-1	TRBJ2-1	CASSRLYSSYNEQFF	TGCGCCAGCAGCCGCCTATACAGCTCCTACAATGAGCAGTTCTTC
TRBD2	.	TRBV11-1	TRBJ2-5	CASSYRTSKETQYF	TGTGCCAGCAGCTACCGGACTAGCAAAGAGACCCAGTACTTC
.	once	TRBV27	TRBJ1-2	CASSLSLASGDYGYTF	TGTGCCAGCAGTTTATCGTTGGCCTCGGGGGACTATGGCTACACCTTC
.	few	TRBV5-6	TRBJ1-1	CASSLGLGMNTEAFF	TGTGCCAGCAGCTTGGGACTCGGCATGAACACTGAAGCTTTCTTT
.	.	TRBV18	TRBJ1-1	CASSAGAGSNTEAFF	TGTGCCAGCTCAGCGGGAGCCGGCTCGAACACTGAAGCTTTCTTT
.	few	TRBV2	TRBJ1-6	CASSGGWRSPLHF	TGTGCCAGCAGTGGGGGCTGGCGTTCACCCCTCCACTTT
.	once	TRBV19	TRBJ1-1	CASSIDNFNTEAFF	TGTGCCAGTAGTATAGACAACTTCAACACTGAAGCTTTCTTT
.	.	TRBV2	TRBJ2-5	CASSEATERSETQYF	TGTGCCAGCAGTGAAGCGACAGAACGCTCAGAGACCCAGTACTTC
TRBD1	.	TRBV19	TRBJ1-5	CASTDRGVDFNQPQHF	TGTGCCAGTACAGACAGGGGCGTTGATTTCAATCAGCCCCAGCATTTT